This TCR beta chain came from a study of T-cell reconstitution after alpha-beta-depleted transplantation in children. Preparation of the TCRbeta library used unique molecular identifiers. TCRdb fed the PCR reads into MiXCR, producing one record per CDR3 protein. This table has 600,000 to 700,000 distinct CDR3 sequences, 16% appearing once. Germline V gene data show CDR1 as SGHDT and CDR2 as YYEEEE. V was trimmed by 4 bases and J by 2 bases, leaving 15 bases between them. CDR3 length equals 15 residues. The chain recombines TRBV5-6 with TRBJ2-5, with no clear D. This TCR was recovered from a human donor who donated a stem cell graft to a child with acute myeloid leukemia. The material was PBMCs from the stem cell graft donor, obtained from the stem cell graft. The CDR3 DNA reads TGTGCCAGCAGCCCCGGAGAGGCCGCACAAGAGACCCAGTACTTC. It codes for CASSPGEAAQETQYF.